This is a list of T cell receptor beta chains from one sample in a study of response to subunit inactivated influenza vaccine. Each CDR3 protein gets one entry after TCRdb re-called the RT-PCR reads with MiXCR. The table has just under 550,000 distinct CDR3 sequences, under 30% seen once; the top ten hold about 2.8%. The same data also went into a second study, on T cells expressing NK-cell markers.

The sample was CD4+ T cells sorted from PBMCs, taken roughly 12 days after vaccination. The receptor source for this set is a man aged 50 to 59 who received an inactivated influenza vaccine. CDR3s include the opening cysteine and the closing phenylalanine or tryptophan. A D gene is named only where the DNA matches it firmly. Clone size is given for some rows only: seen once, a few or many times, or a class if the clone is expanded.

>.|TRBV12-3/TRBV12-4|few|TRBJ1-5
CASSYRTVGLSNQPQHF
TGTGCCAGCAGTTACCGGACAGTGGGCCTCTCCAATCAGCCCCAGCATTTT
>.|TRBV24-1|.|TRBJ1-2
CATSGIGYGYTF
TGTGCCACCAGTGGGATCGGATATGGCTACACCTTC
>TRBD1|TRBV12-3/TRBV12-4|few|TRBJ2-7
CASSFGPGQGPYEQYF
TGTGCCAGCAGTTTCGGTCCGGGACAGGGTCCCTACGAGCAGTACTTC
>TRBD1|TRBV6-2/TRBV6-3|few|TRBJ2-7
CASSPGQGKALSAGRSYEQYF
TGTGCCAGCAGCCCAGGACAGGGAAAAGCTCTTTCGGCGGGACGATCCTACGAGCAGTACTTC
>.|TRBV10-2|many|TRBJ2-7
CASSDHFSQRTSYEQYF
TGCGCCAGCAGTGACCACTTCTCTCAGCGTACCTCCTACGAGCAGTACTTC
>.|TRBV3-1|.|TRBJ1-1
CASSPAREAFF
TGTGCCAGCAGCCCCGCGCGGGAAGCTTTCTTT
>TRBD2|TRBV4-2|.|TRBJ2-1
CASSLSGDDRGEQFF
TGTGCCAGCAGCCTTAGCGGGGATGACCGGGGTGAGCAGTTCTTC
>TRBD2|TRBV5-6|.|TRBJ2-3
CASSLRGAGLTDTQYF
TGTGCCAGCAGCTTGAGGGGAGCGGGACTCACAGATACGCAGTATTTT
>.|TRBV5-4|.|TRBJ2-7
CASSLVGAEQYF
TGTGCCAGCAGCTTGGTGGGGGCCGAGCAGTACTTC
>TRBD2|TRBV20-1|few|TRBJ2-1
CSASEFGGAQEEQFF
TGCAGTGCTAGCGAATTCGGGGGGGCCCAGGAGGAGCAGTTCTTC
>.|TRBV4-2|few|TRBJ2-7
CASSQDPDNYEQYF
TGTGCCAGCAGCCAAGATCCCGACAACTACGAGCAGTACTTC
>TRBD1|TRBV10-3|.|TRBJ2-7
CAVGDSSSYEQYF
TGTGCCGTGGGGGACAGTAGCTCCTACGAGCAGTACTTC
>.|TRBV6-2/TRBV6-3|.|TRBJ2-4
CASSYSAGWSKNIQYF
TGTGCCAGCAGTTACTCGGCAGGGTGGTCCAAGAACATTCAGTACTTC
>TRBD1|TRBV6-1|.|TRBJ2-2
CASTPKRGTGDLTGELFF
TGTGCCAGCACCCCGAAGCGGGGGACAGGGGACCTCACCGGGGAGCTGTTTTTT
>.|TRBV18|.|TRBJ1-5
CASSPGGSRPQHF
TGTGCCAGCTCCCCTGGGGGCTCAAGGCCCCAGCATTTT
>.|TRBV6-5|few|TRBJ1-1
CASSTRGTEAFF
TGTGCCAGCAGTACCCGGGGTACTGAAGCTTTCTTT
>.|TRBV5-1|many|TRBJ2-3
CASSDDRASDTQYF
TGCGCCAGCAGCGACGACCGGGCCTCAGATACGCAGTATTTT
>TRBD1|TRBV9|.|TRBJ1-1
CASSVGQVNTEAFF
TGTGCCAGCAGCGTTGGACAGGTCAACACTGAAGCTTTCTTT
>TRBD2|TRBV5-5|.|TRBJ2-5
CASSSGLAGAETQYF
TGTGCCAGCAGCTCGGGACTAGCGGGAGCCGAGACCCAGTACTTC
>.|TRBV12-3/TRBV12-4|.|TRBJ1-1
CASIPWGGGLNTEAFF
TGTGCCAGCATCCCCTGGGGGGGCGGGTTGAACACTGAAGCTTTCTTT
>.|TRBV7-2|few|TRBJ1-5
CASSLDAMAGNQPQHF
TGTGCCAGCAGCTTAGATGCCATGGCCGGGAATCAGCCCCAGCATTTT
>.|TRBV3-1|.|TRBJ2-5
CASSQALGKTQYF
TGTGCCAGCAGCCAAGCCCTCGGAAAGACCCAGTACTTC
>.|TRBV12-3/TRBV12-4|few|TRBJ2-7
CASSFKVTTSEQYF
TGTGCCAGCAGTTTCAAGGTAACTACGAGCGAGCAGTACTTC
>.|TRBV3-1|.|TRBJ1-1
CASSPRGLTDTEAFF
TGTGCCAGCAGCCCCCGGGGACTGACAGACACTGAAGCTTTCTTT
>TRBD2|TRBV4-3|few|TRBJ2-1
CASSQGGLAGSVYNEQFF
TGCGCCAGCAGCCAAGGGGGCCTAGCGGGGTCCGTCTACAATGAGCAGTTCTTC
>.|TRBV7-9|.|TRBJ2-5
CASSTQGTQETQYF
TGTGCCAGCAGCACGCAGGGGACCCAAGAGACCCAGTACTTC
>TRBD2|TRBV12-3/TRBV12-4|few|TRBJ2-1
CASSARGGRLYNEQFF
TGTGCCAGCAGTGCGCGGGGGGGCAGGCTCTACAATGAGCAGTTCTTC
>.|TRBV9|.|TRBJ1-6
CASSLRRSSPLHF
TGTGCCAGCAGCCTCCGTCGGAGTTCACCCCTCCACTTT
>.|TRBV20-1|.|TRBJ1-5
CSARDARNLGNQPQHF
TGCAGTGCTAGAGATGCAAGAAATCTAGGCAATCAGCCCCAGCATTTT
>TRBD1|TRBV20-1|few|TRBJ2-7
CSASRQGQYF
TGCAGTGCTAGTCGACAGGGCCAGTACTTC
>.|TRBV7-8|.|TRBJ2-2
CASSQTGVGELFF
TGTGCCAGCAGCCAGACGGGGGTAGGGGAGCTGTTTTTT
>TRBD1|TRBV10-3|.|TRBJ1-1
CASGTDMNTEAFF
TGTGCCAGCGGGACAGACATGAACACTGAAGCTTTCTTT
>TRBD2|TRBV7-8|.|TRBJ2-1
CASSRAGTSGGYNEQFF
TGTGCCAGCAGCCGAGCTGGGACTAGCGGGGGATACAATGAGCAGTTCTTC
>.|TRBV20-1|many|TRBJ2-5
CSARLLGYDQYF
TGCAGTGCTAGACTATTGGGGTACGATCAGTACTTC
>.|TRBV24-1|once|TRBJ2-2
CATHGGAPTGELFF
TGTGCCACCCATGGGGGGGCCCCAACCGGGGAGCTGTTTTTT
>TRBD1|TRBV12-3/TRBV12-4|many|TRBJ1-1
CASSFGQGGLNTEAFF
TGTGCCAGCAGTTTCGGACAGGGGGGACTGAACACTGAAGCTTTCTTT
>.|TRBV25-1|.|TRBJ2-3
CASRGKTELTDTQYF
TGTGCCAGCAGGGGGAAGACGGAACTCACAGATACGCAGTATTTT
>TRBD1|TRBV25-1|.|TRBJ1-2
CASSETGTVYGYTF
TGTGCCAGCAGTGAAACCGGGACAGTCTATGGCTACACCTTC
>.|TRBV7-9|few|TRBJ2-1
CASRTNNEQFF
TGTGCCAGCCGGACCAACAATGAGCAGTTCTTC
>.|TRBV5-5|.|TRBJ2-3
CASTARWQASTDTQYF
TGTGCCAGCACGGCTCGGTGGCAGGCTAGCACAGATACGCAGTATTTT
>TRBD2|TRBV20-1|few|TRBJ2-3
CSVVSGSQGDTQYF
TGCAGTGTAGTTAGCGGGAGTCAGGGAGATACGCAGTATTTT
>.|TRBV3-1|few|TRBJ1-1
CASSQSGGLHTEAFF
TGTGCCAGCAGCCAATCGGGCGGGCTACACACTGAAGCTTTCTTT
>.|TRBV2|.|TRBJ2-5
CASSESRAQETQYF
TGTGCCAGCAGTGAGTCCAGGGCCCAAGAGACCCAGTACTTC
>.|TRBV12-3/TRBV12-4|few|TRBJ1-1
CASSLGGGAFF
TGTGCCAGCAGTTTGGGCGGTGGAGCTTTCTTT
>TRBD1|TRBV4-1|.|TRBJ1-1
CASRRDRGTEAFF
TGCGCCAGCAGACGTGACAGGGGCACTGAAGCTTTCTTT
>.|TRBV5-1|few|TRBJ2-5
CASRIGAQRETQYF
TGCGCCAGCAGGATCGGGGCGCAACGAGAGACCCAGTACTTC
>.|TRBV28|few|TRBJ2-1
CASSAGGSSWSRYNEQFF
TGTGCCAGCAGTGCCGGCGGAAGCTCCTGGTCGAGATACAATGAGCAGTTCTTC
>.|TRBV6-5|.|TRBJ1-1
CASINREVGAFF
TGTGCCAGCATCAACAGGGAGGTCGGAGCTTTCTTT
>TRBD2|TRBV4-3|few|TRBJ2-1
CASSQDTSGSSEQFF
TGCGCCAGCAGCCAAGACACTAGCGGGAGCAGTGAGCAGTTCTTC
>TRBD2|TRBV6-2/TRBV6-3|many|TRBJ2-1
CASSYSLWPSGVRAHEQFF
TGTGCCAGCAGTTACTCGTTGTGGCCTAGCGGGGTGCGGGCCCATGAGCAGTTCTTC
>.|TRBV12-3/TRBV12-4|.|TRBJ1-5
CASLRGGVGNIQPQHF
TGTGCCAGCCTCCGGGGGGGGGTGGGAAACATTCAGCCCCAGCATTTT
>.|TRBV4-1|.|TRBJ2-7
CASSQGVVGSYEQYF
TGCGCCAGCAGCCAAGGGGTGGTGGGCTCCTACGAGCAGTACTTC
>.|TRBV20-1|.|TRBJ1-5
CSASFGGGRNQPQHF
TGCAGTGCTAGTTTTGGAGGGGGTCGCAATCAGCCCCAGCATTTT
>.|TRBV29-1|many|TRBJ2-7
CSVEDVGGQSPYEQYF
TGCAGCGTTGAAGATGTCGGGGGGCAATCCCCCTACGAGCAGTACTTC
>.|TRBV6-1|.|TRBJ1-1
CASSRRQAHTEAFF
TGTGCCAGCAGTCGTAGACAGGCCCACACTGAAGCTTTCTTT
>TRBD1|TRBV29-1|.|TRBJ2-5
CSVGSQGAKETQYF
TGCAGCGTTGGATCACAGGGGGCAAAAGAGACCCAGTACTTC
>.|TRBV7-6|.|TRBJ2-5
CASSLAGQKETQYF
TGTGCCAGCAGCTTAGCCGGACAGAAAGAGACCCAGTACTTC
>.|TRBV10-2|.|TRBJ2-1
CASSLSTPYNEQFF
TGCGCCAGCAGCCTCTCAACTCCCTACAATGAGCAGTTCTTC
>TRBD2|TRBV5-1|.|TRBJ2-3
CASSSLLAGGTDTQYF
TGCGCCAGCAGCTCCCTTCTAGCGGGGGGCACAGATACGCAGTATTTT